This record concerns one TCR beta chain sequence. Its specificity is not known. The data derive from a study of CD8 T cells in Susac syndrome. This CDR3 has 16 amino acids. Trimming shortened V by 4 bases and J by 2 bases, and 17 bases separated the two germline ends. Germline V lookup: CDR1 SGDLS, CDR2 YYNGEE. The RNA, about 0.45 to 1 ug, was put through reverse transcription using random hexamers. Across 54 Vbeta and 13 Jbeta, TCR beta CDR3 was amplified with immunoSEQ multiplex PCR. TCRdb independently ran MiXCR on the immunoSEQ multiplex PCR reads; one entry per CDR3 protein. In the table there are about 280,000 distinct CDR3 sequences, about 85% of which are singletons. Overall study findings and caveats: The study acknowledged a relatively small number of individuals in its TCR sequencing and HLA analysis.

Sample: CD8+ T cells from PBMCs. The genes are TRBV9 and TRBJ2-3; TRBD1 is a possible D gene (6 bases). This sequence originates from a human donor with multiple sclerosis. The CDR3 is CASSYSDRPITDTQYF. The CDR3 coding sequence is TGTGCCAGCAGCTATTCTGACAGGCCGATCACAGATACGCAGTATTTT.